What follows are 6 T cell receptor beta chains derived from one specimen sequenced in a study of human T cells and chemical hapten exposure. TCRdb itself ran the RACE reads through MiXCR, one entry per CDR3 protein. The sample consists of 300,000 to 450,000 distinct CDR3 sequences, around 5.5% of them appearing once. Time point given: pre-sensitization, week 0. Treatment meaning: therapeutic diphenylcyclopropenone sensitization with weekly scalp DPC. Specimen: whole blood, collected in connection with sensitization to the hapten diphenylcyclopropenone (DPC). These receptors originate from a young woman with alopecia areata. Some clones in this sample may be carry-over from other donors' samples.

The chain employs TRBV20-1 and TRBJ2-1; D possibly corresponds to TRBD1 (6 bases). Trimming took off 6 bases at V and 0 bases at J, with 15 bases between the two ends. Germline CDR1 is DFQATT and CDR2 is SNEGSKA (reference sequence). This CDR3 is 15 amino acids long. In DNA, the CDR3 is TGCAGTGCCGAGAGAACAGGGTCCTCCTACAATGAGCAGTTCTTC. Its protein is CSAERTGSSYNEQFF.

The table lists this clonotype with many counts. V is TRBV6-2 or TRBV6-3 and J is TRBJ1-2, with 7 positions matching TRBD1. This CDR3 comprises 14 residues. V lost 6 bases and J lost 4; bases outside the gene matches: 8. The germline gives CDR1 MNHEY, CDR2 SVGEGT. The CDR3 reads CASRSDRVIYGYTF. In nucleotides, the CDR3 is TGTGCCAGCAGATCAGACAGGGTCATCTATGGCTACACCTTC.

This clonotype appeared a few times. The J gene is TRBJ1-6, the V gene TRBV6-5; 8 bases are a match to TRBD1. Trimming cost V 0 bases and J 9 bases; bases outside gene matches: 7. CDR1 and CDR2 (germline): MNHEY, SVGAGI. CDR3 length equals 16 residues. The CDR3 DNA reads as TGTGCCAGCAGTTACTCGAGGCAGGACAGGGCTTCACCCCTCCACTTT. Its translation: CASSYSRQDRASPLHF.

This sequence joins TRBV5-1 and TRBJ2-3; 7 bases line up with TRBD2. The CDR3 covers 15 residues. V lost 0 bases, J lost 3 bases, and 4 bases stayed unmatched. CDR1 is SGHRS and CDR2 is YFSETQ in the germline V gene. The CDR3 DNA follows: TGCGCCAGCAGCTTGGATGGGGGGGTGACAGATACGCAGTATTTT. Protein sequence: CASSLDGGVTDTQYF. The entire variable domain, with the rest obtained from reference TRBV5-1 and TRBJ2-3, is as follows: KAGVTQTPRYLIKTRGQQVTLSCSPISGHRSVSWYQQTPGQGLQFLFEYFSETQRNKGNFPGRFSGRQFSNSRSEMNVSTLELGDSALYLCASSLDGGVTDTQYFGPGTRLTVL.

This clonotype appeared many times. V gene TRBV20-1 combines with J gene TRBJ2-3, with D possibly being TRBD2 (6 bases). Germline CDR1 and CDR2: DFQATT and SNEGSKA (reference sequence). This CDR3 has 13 residues. V lost 7 bases to trimming and J lost 0 bases, with 11 bases between them. The CDR3 protein is CSVPGLSTDTQYF. DNA for the CDR3: TGCAGTGTTCCGGGACTCAGCACAGATACGCAGTATTTT.

In its sample, this clonotype was seen a few times. CDR3 sequence reads: CASTGPGTEAFF. The CDR3, as DNA: TGTGCCAGCACAGGGCCCGGCACTGAAGCTTTCTTT. V and J are TRBV2 and TRBJ1-1; weak D call: TRBD1 (5 bases). The ends were cut back, 7 bases at V and 4 bases at J, with 10 bases in the middle. Germline CDR1 SNHLY, CDR2 FYNNEI. The CDR3 spans 12 residues.